This passage covers 32 T cell receptor beta chains from one sample sequenced in a study of identical twins. TCRdb used MiXCR to reprocess the 5' RACE reads, holding one entry per CDR3 protein. Of around 230,000 distinct CDR3 sequences detected, around 10% appear once; the ten largest clones hold around 5%. The specimen was memory (CD45RO+) T cells sorted from blood. The receptors were sampled from a woman aged 18-29 years in good health.

For the CDR3, the DNA is TGTGCCACCAGTGAGTTAGCCGGGGAGCTGTTTTTT. It translates to CATSELAGELFF. V usage is TRBV24-1 and J usage is TRBJ2-2; D gene unclear. V lost 4 bases and J lost 6, with 5 bases in between. CDR1 KGHDR and CDR2 SFDVKD come from the germline V gene. There are 12 residues in the CDR3.

This clonotype has more than one count but fewer than ten. The chain employs TRBV5-1 and TRBJ2-1; 8 positions match TRBD2. Germline V gene data show CDR1 as SGHRS and CDR2 as YFSETQ. V lost 7 bases and J lost 4; bases outside the gene matches: 13. The CDR3 extends over 16 amino acids. For the CDR3, the DNA is TGCGCCAGCGCGGGTCGAGCGGGAGACGGGTACAATGAGCAGTTCTTC. Its protein is CASAGRAGDGYNEQFF.

This clonotype was seen ten or more times. The CDR3: CASSRTSGFEEYF. CDR3 coding DNA: TGTGCCAGCAGCCGTACCAGCGGTTTCGAGGAGTACTTC. V is TRBV6-2 or TRBV6-3 and J is TRBJ2-4; D perhaps matches TRBD2 (5 bases). The CDR3 totals 13 residues. Trimming stripped 6 bases from V and 14 bases from J, with 20 bases between. Germline assignment: CDR1 MNHEY and CDR2 SVGEGT.

The J gene is TRBJ1-1, the V gene TRBV5-1, with a weak D call TRBD1 (5 bases). Germline CDR1 and CDR2: SGHRS and YFSETQ. Trimming took off 4 bases at V and 4 bases at J, with 14 bases between the two ends. The CDR3 length is 14 residues. CDR3 sequence (DNA): TGCGCCAGCAGCGTGGCCCGGGGGAGCACTGAAGCTTTCTTT. It is translated as CASSVARGSTEAFF.

The gene calls are TRBV10-2 and TRBJ2-7, with 9 positions matching TRBD1. The CDR3 has 16 amino acids. Trimming removed 6 bases from V and 0 bases from J; junction bases left unmatched: 9. The germline CDR1 and CDR2 sequences are WSHSY and SAAADI. DNA of the CDR3: TGCGCCAGCAGCCTGCCGGGACAGGGAAACTCCTACGAGCAGTACTTC. Protein sequence: CASSLPGQGNSYEQYF.

J is TRBJ2-2 and V is TRBV6-2 or TRBV6-3; D is perhaps TRBD1 (5 bases). There are 16 residues in the CDR3. The germline gives CDR1 MNHEY, CDR2 SVGEGT. Trimming removed 1 base from V and 4 bases from J, with 13 bases in between. CDR3 protein: CASSYFRVDLTGELFF. In DNA, the CDR3 is TGTGCCAGCAGTTACTTCAGGGTAGACCTCACCGGGGAGCTGTTTTTT.

This clonotype was detected a few times. This chain joins TRBV4-1 and TRBJ2-2; no clear D gene. The V gene's germline CDR1 is MGHRA and CDR2 YSYEKL. V was trimmed by 1 base and J by 6 bases, leaving 18 bases between them. The CDR3 has 17 amino acids. This CDR3 is CASSQVHGFSLPGELFF. CDR3 DNA sequence: TGCGCCAGCAGCCAAGTTCACGGCTTTAGTCTACCCGGGGAGCTGTTTTTT.

This clonotype has a count of ten or more. This chain links TRBV25-1 with TRBJ2-7; D unclear. The CDR3 is 11 amino acids. V shed 1 base and J shed 2 bases, with 0 bases lying between them. Germline CDR1 and CDR2: MGHDK and SYGVNS. This chain's CDR3 is CASSESYEQYF. Written as DNA, the CDR3 is TGTGCCAGCAGTGAATCCTACGAGCAGTACTTC.

This clonotype has a count of ten or more. The chain carries TRBV5-1 and TRBJ2-2, with a possible D match to TRBD1 (6 bases). Germline V gives CDR1 SGHRS, CDR2 YFSETQ. Trimming stripped 4 bases from V and 5 bases from J, with 15 bases between. This CDR3 spans 15 amino acids. CDR3 loop: CASSPQGSMTGELFF. In DNA form, the CDR3 reads TGCGCCAGCAGCCCACAGGGAAGCATGACCGGGGAGCTGTTTTTT.

This clonotype was counted between two and nine times. This chain joins TRBV20-1 and TRBJ1-1; tentatively, D is TRBD1 (6 bases). The ends were cut back, 2 bases at V and 7 bases at J, with 14 bases in the middle. The CDR3 length is 13 residues. Germline V gene lookup returns CDR1 DFQATT and CDR2 SNEGSKA (reference sequence). CDR3 sequence (DNA): TGCAGTGCTAGATTGGGGGCGCTGGGTGAAGCTTTCTTT. Translation gives CSARLGALGEAFF.

The chain links TRBV7-2 to TRBJ2-5; 7 nucleotides agree with TRBD2. The germline V gene has CDR1 SGHTA and CDR2 FQGNSA. CDR3 size: 13 residues. V lost 6 bases to trimming and J lost 2 bases; unmatched junction nucleotides: 3. The CDR3 region has the DNA TGTGCCAGCAGGCGGGGGTCTCAAGAGACCCAGTACTTC. Translating gives CASRRGSQETQYF.

V usage is TRBV12-3 or TRBV12-4 and J usage is TRBJ1-2; D ambiguous. Trimming took off 4 bases at V and 4 bases at J, with 7 bases between the two ends. The CDR3 has 12 residues. CDR3 loop: CASSYVLYGYTF. Here the CDR3 DNA reads TGTGCCAGCAGTTACGTCCTCTATGGCTACACCTTC.

The table lists this clonotype with many counts. This sequence joins TRBV5-1 and TRBJ2-2, with 9 bases fitting TRBD2. Germline V lookup: CDR1 SGHRS, CDR2 YFSETQ. The CDR3 extends over 15 amino acids. V was clipped by 4 bases and J by 6 bases; unmatched bases: 7. The CDR3, as DNA: TGCGCCAGCAGCCAAACCGTAGCGGGGGCCGGGGAGCTGTTTTTT. This translates into CASSQTVAGAGELFF.

The chain links TRBV7-9 to TRBJ1-1; D remains ambiguous. V was clipped by 5 bases and J by 1 base, with 8 bases between them. CDR3 length: 13 amino acids. Looked up from germline, CDR1 is SEHNR and CDR2 is FQNEAQ (reference sequence). DNA of the CDR3: TGTGCCAGCAGCATGTACAGGAACACTGAAGCTTTCTTT. This gives the protein CASSMYRNTEAFF. The full variable domain, completed using reference TRBV7-9 and TRBJ1-1, is DTGVSQNPRHKITKRGQNVTFRCDPISEHNRLYWYRQTLGQGPEFLTYFQNEAQLEKSRLLSDRFSAERPKGSFSTLEIQRTEQGDSAMYLCASSMYRNTEAFFGQGTRLTVV.

This clonotype was detected a few times. The chain has TRBV12-3 or TRBV12-4 and TRBJ1-6; D is ambiguous. V was pared by 5 bases and J by 3 bases, with 8 bases between. This CDR3 has 14 residues. CDR3 loop: CASSTQVYNSPLHF. CDR3 coding DNA: TGTGCCAGCAGTACACAAGTCTATAATTCACCCCTCCACTTT.

This clonotype has a handful of counts. CDR3 residues: CASSFVTGNGYTF. The CDR3 nucleotides are TGCGCCAGCAGCTTCGTGACAGGGAATGGCTACACCTTC. The rearrangement links TRBV5-1 to TRBJ1-2, with 7 bases identical to TRBD1. The CDR3 has 13 residues. Trimming cost V 2 bases and J 6 bases; bases outside gene matches: 4. The germline V gene has CDR1 SGHRS and CDR2 YFSETQ.

The rearrangement joins TRBV6-5 to TRBJ2-1, with TRBD2 matching 9 bases. The V segment lost 1 base and the J segment 6 bases; nucleotides outside the gene matches: 4. Germline V gene sequence: CDR1 MNHEY, CDR2 SVGAGI. The CDR3 loop spans 15 amino acids. Here the CDR3 reads CASSYWGGRGNEQFF. CDR3 sequence (DNA): TGTGCCAGCAGTTACTGGGGCGGGAGGGGCAATGAGCAGTTCTTC.

This clonotype has a handful of counts. CDR3 loop: CASSWETRDEQYF. CDR3 coding DNA: TGTGCCAGCAGCTGGGAGACTAGGGACGAGCAGTACTTC. This rearrangement joins TRBV5-6 to TRBJ2-7; D may be TRBD2 (6 bases). The CDR3 has 13 residues. The germline V gene encodes CDR1 SGHDT and CDR2 YYEEEE. V lost 3 bases and J 5 bases, leaving 12 bases between the germline ends.

This clonotype was counted between two and nine times. This rearrangement joins TRBV23-1 to TRBJ2-6, with D unresolved. TRBV23-1 is known as an ORF, though its function is uncertain. V lost 3 bases to trimming and J lost 0 bases, with 12 bases between them. This CDR3 is 17 amino acids long. The CDR3 region is CASSHESARSGANVLTF. The CDR3 coding sequence is TGCGCCAGCAGTCATGAGTCCGCCCGCTCTGGGGCCAACGTCCTGACTTTC.

CDR3 protein: CASSQDEGSEQFF. The CDR3 DNA is TGCGCCAGCAGCCAAGATGAGGGGAGTGAGCAGTTCTTC. The chain joins TRBV4-3 to TRBJ2-1, with D possibly being TRBD1 or TRBD2 (5 bases each). Per germline, CDR1 LGHNA and CDR2 YSLEER. V gave up 0 bases and J gave up 9 bases, with 9 bases separating them. This CDR3 contains 13 residues.

Ten or more counts support this clonotype. This chain connects TRBV12-3 or TRBV12-4 to TRBJ1-5, with D hard to call. V dropped 1 base and J dropped 4 bases, with 11 bases sitting between them. The CDR3 extends over 15 amino acids. The CDR3 DNA reads as TGTGCCAGCAGTTTAGAAACATTTGGGAATCAGCCCCAGCATTTT. It is translated as CASSLETFGNQPQHF.

The rearrangement joins TRBV29-1 to TRBJ1-2; D is unclear. V was trimmed by 3 bases and J by 8 bases, leaving 10 bases between them. The CDR3 sequence is 11 residues long. Germline V gives CDR1 SQVTM, CDR2 ANQGSEA. CDR3 bases: TGCAGCGTTGAGGTTGGTCTAGGCTACACCTTC. This translates into CSVEVGLGYTF.

The rearrangement uses TRBV14 and TRBJ2-1; 7 nucleotides align to TRBD1. V shed 4 bases and J 5 bases; nucleotides not matched to a gene: 5. CDR1 is SGHDN, CDR2 FVKESK, per germline. The CDR3 contains 14 residues. The CDR3 DNA reads as TGTGCCAGCAGCCTACAGGGGTACAACAATGAGCAGTTCTTC. This sequence encodes CASSLQGYNNEQFF.

J is TRBJ1-5 and V is TRBV20-1; D is ambiguous. Trimming shortened V by 0 bases and J by 5 bases, and 14 bases separated the two germline ends. This CDR3 comprises 15 residues. From germline, CDR1 is DFQATT and CDR2 SNEGSKA (reference sequence). This chain's CDR3 is CSARDPGGEYQPQHF. The DNA for the CDR3 is TGCAGTGCTAGAGATCCTGGAGGAGAGTATCAGCCCCAGCATTTT.

A few counts support this clonotype. The CDR3 reads CASSPGVSSYEQYF. In nucleotides, the CDR3 is TGTGCCAGCTCACCAGGCGTCAGCTCCTACGAGCAGTACTTC. The chain uses TRBV18 and TRBJ2-7; D unclear. Trimming cost V 2 bases and J 0 bases, with 8 bases left between them. From germline, CDR1 is KGHSH and CDR2 LQKENI. CDR3 length: 14 amino acids.

This clonotype was observed a handful of times. This chain uses TRBV7-2 with TRBJ2-1; TRBD1 matches 7 bases. Germline loops: CDR1 SGHTA, CDR2 FQGNSA. V was pared by 5 bases and J by 6 bases, with 4 bases of the junction left unmatched. This CDR3 has 13 residues. CDR3 DNA: TGTGCCAGCAGCACCTCAGGGGGCAATGAGCAGTTCTTC. Amino acid sequence: CASSTSGGNEQFF.

The sample holds a few counts of this clonotype. The DNA for the CDR3 is TGTGCCAGCAGCCCACCTGTATTCCCAGATACGCAGTATTTT. Protein sequence: CASSPPVFPDTQYF. The genes are TRBV13 and TRBJ2-3, with D unresolved. CDR1 and CDR2 (germline): PRHDT, FYEKMQ (reference sequence). The CDR3 runs 14 residues. Trimming took 5 bases from V and 4 from J, leaving 13 bases between them.

V and J are TRBV7-2 and TRBJ1-1, with TRBD1 matching over 7 bases. CDR1 is SGHTA, CDR2 FQGNSA, per germline. Trimming cost V 4 bases and J 1 base; bases outside gene matches: 9. The length of the CDR3 is 16 residues. The CDR3 here is CASSSRRGPRNTEAFF. The CDR3 DNA reads as TGTGCCAGCAGCTCTCGAAGGGGGCCGAGGAACACTGAAGCTTTCTTT. Filled out from reference TRBV7-2 and TRBJ1-1, the complete variable domain reads GAGVSQSPSNKVTEKGKDVELRCDPISGHTALYWYRQSLGQGLEFLIYFQGNSAPDKSGLPSDRFSAERTGGSVSTLTIQRTQQEDSAVYLCASSSRRGPRNTEAFFGQGTRLTVV.

This clonotype has a handful of counts. This rearrangement joins TRBV2 to TRBJ2-7, with TRBD1 matching over 9 bases. Per germline, CDR1 SNHLY and CDR2 FYNNEI. Losses at the gene ends were 5 bases for V and 10 bases for J; bases not matched to a gene: 12. This CDR3 contains 14 residues. The CDR3 sequence: CASSPNTGGENQYF. The CDR3 DNA sequence: TGTGCCAGCAGTCCTAATACAGGGGGCGAGAACCAGTACTTC.

Ten or more counts support this clonotype. This chain connects TRBV2 to TRBJ1-1, with 7 bases identical to TRBD1. V gave up 6 bases and J gave up 0 bases; unmatched junction bases: 1. Germline CDR1 and CDR2: SNHLY and FYNNEI. The CDR3 covers 13 residues. The CDR3 sequence is CASRGQLNTEAFF. As DNA, the CDR3 is TGTGCCAGCAGGGGACAGTTGAACACTGAAGCTTTCTTT.

This clonotype was picked up a small number of times. The chain employs TRBV20-1 and TRBJ2-7, with D unresolved. With 5 bases removed from V and 3 bases from J, the gap between germline ends came to 14 bases. The length of the CDR3 is 13 residues. Germline CDR1 DFQATT, CDR2 SNEGSKA (reference sequence). The CDR3 is CSAVRSHDYEQYF. DNA for the CDR3: TGCAGTGCTGTGCGGAGTCACGACTACGAGCAGTACTTC.

The chain joins TRBV19 to TRBJ2-3; 9 nucleotides agree with TRBD2. Germline V gene lookup returns CDR1 LNHDA and CDR2 SQIVND (reference sequence). The V and J ends lost 4 bases and 0 bases, in that order; junction bases with no gene match: 5. The CDR3 has 16 residues. CDR3 nucleotides: TGTGCCAGTAGTAACGGACTAGCGTTTAGCACAGATACGCAGTATTTT. Amino acid sequence: CASSNGLAFSTDTQYF.